Sequencing of this T cell receptor beta chain was carried out in a study of identical twins. TCRdb redid the calling of the 5' RACE reads with MiXCR, one entry per CDR3 protein. Of 550,000 to 700,000 distinct CDR3 sequences in the sample, over 20% are singletons; the top ten hold about 4.5%. The CDR3 totals 14 residues. The germline V and J ends were trimmed by 5 bases and 4 bases, with 14 bases remaining between them. Per the germline V gene, CDR1 is SGHTA and CDR2 is FQGNSA. This clonotype occurred a few times. These data also featured in a second study, about T cells expressing NK-cell markers.

The source is a young woman in good health. The sample comprised PBMCs. The rearrangement uses TRBV7-2 and TRBJ2-5; D remains ambiguous. For the CDR3, the DNA is TGTGCCAGCAGCCCAAATGGAGTCGTAGAGACCCAGTACTTC. This translates into CASSPNGVVETQYF.